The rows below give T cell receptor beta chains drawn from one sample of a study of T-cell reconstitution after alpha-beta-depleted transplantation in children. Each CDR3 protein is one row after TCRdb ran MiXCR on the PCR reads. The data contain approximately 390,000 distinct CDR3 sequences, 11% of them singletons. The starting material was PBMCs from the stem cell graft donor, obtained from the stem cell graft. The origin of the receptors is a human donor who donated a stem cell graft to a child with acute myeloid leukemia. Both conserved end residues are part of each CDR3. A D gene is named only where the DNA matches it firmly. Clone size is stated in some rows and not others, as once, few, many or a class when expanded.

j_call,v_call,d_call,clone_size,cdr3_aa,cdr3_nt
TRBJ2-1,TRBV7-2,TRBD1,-,CASSSWTGSLEQFF,TGTGCCAGCAGCTCCTGGACAGGGTCTCTTGAGCAGTTCTTC
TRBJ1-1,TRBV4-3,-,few,CASSQVLRHTEAFF,TGCGCCAGCAGCCAAGTCCTCAGACACACTGAAGCTTTCTTT
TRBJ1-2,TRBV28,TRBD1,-,CASSSQGQGDYGYTF,TGTGCCAGCAGTTCCCAGGGACAGGGAGATTATGGCTACACCTTC
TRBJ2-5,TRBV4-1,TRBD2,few,CASSVTSSVETQYF,TGCGCCAGCAGCGTGACTAGCTCGGTAGAGACCCAGTACTTC
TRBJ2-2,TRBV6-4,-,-,CASSDSDTGELFF,TGTGCCAGCAGTGACTCGGACACCGGGGAGCTGTTTTTT
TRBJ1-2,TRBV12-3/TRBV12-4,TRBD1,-,CASSPGTGPYGYTF,TGTGCCAGCAGTCCCGGGACAGGGCCCTATGGCTACACCTTC
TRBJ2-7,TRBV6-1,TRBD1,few,CASSPAGTGNYEQYF,TGTGCCAGCAGCCCAGCCGGGACAGGGAACTACGAGCAGTACTTC
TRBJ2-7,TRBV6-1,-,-,CASSGIPGDEQYF,TGTGCCAGCAGTGGCATACCAGGGGACGAGCAGTACTTC
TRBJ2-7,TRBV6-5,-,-,CASGGPSYEQYF,TGTGCCAGCGGGGGGCCTTCCTACGAGCAGTACTTC
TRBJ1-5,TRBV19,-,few,CATMRGAGDNQPQHF,TGTGCCACCATGAGGGGGGCGGGAGACAATCAGCCCCAGCATTTT
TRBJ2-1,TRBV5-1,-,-,CASSLGKDSQQFF,TGCGCCAGCAGCTTGGGGAAGGACAGTCAGCAGTTCTTC
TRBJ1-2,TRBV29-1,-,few,CSVVSGNNYGYTF,TGCAGCGTTGTCTCCGGAAATAACTATGGCTACACCTTC
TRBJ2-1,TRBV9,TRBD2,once,CASSVGLAGSYYNEQFF,TGTGCCAGCAGCGTAGGACTAGCGGGATCATACTACAATGAGCAGTTCTTC
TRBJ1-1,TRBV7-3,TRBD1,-,CASRSGTGGSQGEAFF,TGTGCCAGCAGGTCCGGGACAGGGGGTTCGCAGGGTGAAGCTTTCTTT
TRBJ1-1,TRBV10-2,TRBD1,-,CASSDTAGQPGDTEAFF,TGCGCCAGCAGTGACACCGCGGGACAGCCTGGGGACACTGAAGCTTTCTTT
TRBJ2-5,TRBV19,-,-,CASSMSPGAFGETQYF,TGTGCCAGTAGTATGAGTCCAGGGGCATTTGGGGAGACCCAGTACTTC
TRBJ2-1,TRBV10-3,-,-,CAIRGDGSYNEQFF,TGTGCCATCAGGGGGGACGGGTCCTACAATGAGCAGTTCTTC
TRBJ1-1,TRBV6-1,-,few,CASSESSPNTEAFF,TGTGCCAGCAGTGAAAGCTCACCGAACACTGAAGCTTTCTTT
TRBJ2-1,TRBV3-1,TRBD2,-,CASSQAGLAPYNEQFF,TGTGCCAGCAGCCAAGCCGGACTAGCACCTTACAATGAGCAGTTCTTC
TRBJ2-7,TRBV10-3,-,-,CAISDGTSHWEQYF,TGTGCCATCAGTGATGGTACGTCCCACTGGGAGCAGTACTTC